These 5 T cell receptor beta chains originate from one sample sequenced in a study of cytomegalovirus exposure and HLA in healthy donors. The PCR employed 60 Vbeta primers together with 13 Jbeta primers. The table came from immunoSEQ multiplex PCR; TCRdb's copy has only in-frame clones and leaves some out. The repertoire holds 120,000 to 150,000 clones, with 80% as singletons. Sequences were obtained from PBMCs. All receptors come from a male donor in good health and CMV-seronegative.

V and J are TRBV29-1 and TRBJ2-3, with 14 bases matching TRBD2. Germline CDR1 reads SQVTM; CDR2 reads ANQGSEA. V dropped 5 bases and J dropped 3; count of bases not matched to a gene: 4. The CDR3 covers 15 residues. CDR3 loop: CSVRTSGGLTDTQYF. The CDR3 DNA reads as TGCAGCGTTCGGACTAGCGGGGGGTTAACAGATACGCAGTATTTT.

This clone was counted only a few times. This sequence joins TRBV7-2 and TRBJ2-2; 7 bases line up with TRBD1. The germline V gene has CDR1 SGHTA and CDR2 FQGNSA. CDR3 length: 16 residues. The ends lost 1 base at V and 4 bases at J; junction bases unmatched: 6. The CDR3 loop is CASSLDRAGGTGELFF. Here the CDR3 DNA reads TGTGCCAGCAGCTTAGATCGGGCAGGGGGCACCGGGGAGCTGTTTTTT.

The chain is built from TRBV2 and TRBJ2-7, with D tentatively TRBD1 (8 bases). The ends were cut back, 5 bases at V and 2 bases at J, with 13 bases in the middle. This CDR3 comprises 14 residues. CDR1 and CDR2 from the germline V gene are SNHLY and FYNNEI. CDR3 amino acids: CASSLQGGTYEQYF. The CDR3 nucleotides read TGTGCCAGCAGTCTACAGGGGGGGACCTACGAGCAGTACTTC.

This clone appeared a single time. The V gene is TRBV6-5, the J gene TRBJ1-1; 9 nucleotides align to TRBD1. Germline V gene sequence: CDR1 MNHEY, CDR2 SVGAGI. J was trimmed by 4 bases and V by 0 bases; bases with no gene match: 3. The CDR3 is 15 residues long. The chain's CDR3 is CASSYSLTGGTEAFF. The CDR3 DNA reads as TGTGCCAGCAGTTACTCGTTGACAGGGGGCACTGAAGCTTTCTTT.

CDR3 DNA sequence: TGTGCCAGCAGCTGGGCCGGGACAGCCTATGGCTACACCTTC. Amino acids: CASSWAGTAYGYTF. The chain recombines TRBV5-5 with TRBJ1-2; 7 bases are a match to TRBD1. The germline V gene has CDR1 SGHKS and CDR2 YYEKEE (reference sequence). With 3 bases clipped from V and 4 bases from J, the junction kept 6 bases outside the gene matches. The CDR3 totals 14 residues.